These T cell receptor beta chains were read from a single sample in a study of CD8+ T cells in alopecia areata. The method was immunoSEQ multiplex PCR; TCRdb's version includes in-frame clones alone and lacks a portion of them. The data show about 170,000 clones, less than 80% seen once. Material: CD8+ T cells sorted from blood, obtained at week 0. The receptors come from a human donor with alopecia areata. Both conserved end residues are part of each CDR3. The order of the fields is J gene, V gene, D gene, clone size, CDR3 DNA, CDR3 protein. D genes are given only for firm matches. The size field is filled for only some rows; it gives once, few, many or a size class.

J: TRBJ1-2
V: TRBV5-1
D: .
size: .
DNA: TGCGCCAGCAGCTTAAACAGGGATGGCTACACCTTC
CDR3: CASSLNRDGYTF

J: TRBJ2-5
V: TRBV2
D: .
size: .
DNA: TGTGCCAGCAGGGGAAAGTATAACCAAGAGACCCAGTACTTC
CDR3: CASRGKYNQETQYF

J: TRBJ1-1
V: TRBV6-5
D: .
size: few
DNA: TGTGCCATCATATGGGGGGACACTGAAGCTTTCTTT
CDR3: CAIIWGDTEAFF

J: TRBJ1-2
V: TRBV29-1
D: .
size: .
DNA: TGCAGCGTCCACGGCTACACCTTC
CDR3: CSVHGYTF

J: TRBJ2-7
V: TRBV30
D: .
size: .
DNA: TGTGCCTGGAGTGGGCGTTTCTACGAGCAGTACTTC
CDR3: CAWSGRFYEQYF

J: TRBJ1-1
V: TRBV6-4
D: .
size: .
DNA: TGTGCCAGCAGTAAAACAGAGAGGGCTGAAGCTTTCTTT
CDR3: CASSKTERAEAFF

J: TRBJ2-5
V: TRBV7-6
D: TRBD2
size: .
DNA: TGTGCCAGCAGCTTCATAGCGGGGGAAGAGACCCAGTACTTC
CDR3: CASSFIAGEETQYF

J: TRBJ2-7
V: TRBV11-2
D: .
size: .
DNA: TGTGCCAGCAGCTTAGATCCGGGATCCTACGAGCAGTACTTC
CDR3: CASSLDPGSYEQYF

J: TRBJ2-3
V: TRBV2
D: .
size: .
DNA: TGTGCCAGCAGTGCCGGAGGGCGGGGTCCAGGAGATACGCAGTATTTT
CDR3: CASSAGGRGPGDTQYF

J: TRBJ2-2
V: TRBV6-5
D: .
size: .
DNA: TGTGCCAGCACCCCCTCTTTGTCCACCGGGGAGCTGTTTTTT
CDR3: CASTPSLSTGELFF

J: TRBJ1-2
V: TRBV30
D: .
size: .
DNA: TGTGCCTGGAGTGGGACCGGTTCTGGTGGATCCGGCTACACCTTC
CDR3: CAWSGTGSGGSGYTF

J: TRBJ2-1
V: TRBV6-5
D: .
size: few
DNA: TGTGCCAGCAGTCGGAGCGGGTCGGTCTACAATGAGCAGTTCTTC
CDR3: CASSRSGSVYNEQFF

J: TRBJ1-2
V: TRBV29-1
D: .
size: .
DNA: TGCAGCGTTGCGGAGGGCGCCACTGTAGATGGCTACACCTTC
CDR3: CSVAEGATVDGYTF

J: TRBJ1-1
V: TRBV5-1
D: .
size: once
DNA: TGCGCCACTAGGGGAATGGGGAACACTGAAGCTTTCTTT
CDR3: CATRGMGNTEAFF

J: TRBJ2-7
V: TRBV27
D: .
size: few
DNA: TGTGCCAGCAGTCAACAAGGGGACGACGAGCAGTACTTC
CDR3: CASSQQGDDEQYF

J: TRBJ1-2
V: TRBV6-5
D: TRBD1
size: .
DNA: TGTGCCAGCAGGCAAGGGACAGGGGCCGGCTACACCTTC
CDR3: CASRQGTGAGYTF

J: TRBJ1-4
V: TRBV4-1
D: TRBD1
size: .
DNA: TGCGCCAGCAGTCAACAGGGGTCGAATGAAAAACTGTTTTTT
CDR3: CASSQQGSNEKLFF

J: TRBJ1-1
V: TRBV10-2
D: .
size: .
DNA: TGCGCCAGCAGTGAGGCCCAGGCTTCTGACACTGAAGCTTTCTTT
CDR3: CASSEAQASDTEAFF

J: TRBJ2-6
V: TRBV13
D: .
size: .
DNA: TGTGCCAGCAGCTTAGAATCAGATGGGGCCAACGTCCTGACTTTC
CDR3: CASSLESDGANVLTF

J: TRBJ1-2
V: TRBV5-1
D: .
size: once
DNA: TGCGCCAGCAGCTTGGAATCCGGGGGCGTCAACCTTGTTGGCTACACCTTC
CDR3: CASSLESGGVNLVGYTF

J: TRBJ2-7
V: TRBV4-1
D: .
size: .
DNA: TGCGCCAGCAGCCAAGATCCGTCGGGACATCGCGAGCAGTACTTC
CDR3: CASSQDPSGHREQYF

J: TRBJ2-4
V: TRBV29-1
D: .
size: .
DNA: TGCAGCGTTGAATTGGGTCGGGGGACTGCCAAAAACATTCAGTACTTC
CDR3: CSVELGRGTAKNIQYF

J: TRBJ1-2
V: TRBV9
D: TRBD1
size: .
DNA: TGTGCCAGCAGCGCCGGGACAGGGCGAATCGATGGCTACACCTTC
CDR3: CASSAGTGRIDGYTF

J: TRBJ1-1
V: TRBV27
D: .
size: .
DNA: TGTGCCAGCAGTTTCCGAGGCGTCGACACTGAAGCTTTCTTT
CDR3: CASSFRGVDTEAFF

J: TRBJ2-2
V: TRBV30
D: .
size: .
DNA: TGTGCCTGGAGTGACACCGGGGAGCTGTTTTTT
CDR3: CAWSDTGELFF

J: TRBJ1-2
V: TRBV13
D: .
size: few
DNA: TGTGCCAGCAGCTTAGGCCGGGATGGCTACACCTTC
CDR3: CASSLGRDGYTF

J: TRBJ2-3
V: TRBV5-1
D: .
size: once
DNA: TGCGCCAGCAGCTTAACTGGGATCACAGATACGCAGTATTTT
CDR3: CASSLTGITDTQYF

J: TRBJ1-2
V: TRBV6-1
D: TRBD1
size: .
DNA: TGTGCCAGCAGTGAAGCGGGAGGGGGCGCAGTGGGTGGCTACACCTTC
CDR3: CASSEAGGGAVGGYTF

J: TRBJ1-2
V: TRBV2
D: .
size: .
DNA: TGTGCCAGCAGTGACACTTATGGCTACACCTTC
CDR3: CASSDTYGYTF

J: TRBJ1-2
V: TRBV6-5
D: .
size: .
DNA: TGTGCCAGCAGGGGGGGTTATGGCGGCTACACCTTC
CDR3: CASRGGYGGYTF

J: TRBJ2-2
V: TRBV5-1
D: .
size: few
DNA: TGCGCCAGCAGGGCTGAGAACACCGGGGAGCTGTTTTTT
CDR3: CASRAENTGELFF

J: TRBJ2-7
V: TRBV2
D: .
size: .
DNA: TGTGCCAGCCGAGCCCCGGGACTCAACCCCTACGAGCAGTACTTC
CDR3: CASRAPGLNPYEQYF

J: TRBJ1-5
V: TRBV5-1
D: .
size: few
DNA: TGCGCCAGCAGCTTGGGGAATCAGCCCCAGCATTTT
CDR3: CASSLGNQPQHF

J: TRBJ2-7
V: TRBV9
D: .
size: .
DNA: TGTGCCAGCAGTGACCGGGACGGGACCTACGAGCAGTACTTC
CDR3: CASSDRDGTYEQYF

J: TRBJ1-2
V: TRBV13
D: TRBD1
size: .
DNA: TGTGCCAGCAGCCAGACAGGGGAATATGGCTACACCTTC
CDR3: CASSQTGEYGYTF

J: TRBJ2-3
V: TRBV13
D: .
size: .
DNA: TGTGCCAGCAGCACCCGGATCCTGGGGGATACGCAGTATTTT
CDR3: CASSTRILGDTQYF